The TCR beta chain described here comes from a study of tumor-infiltrating lymphocytes in oesophageal squamous cell carcinoma. CDR3 size: 14 residues. TCRdb re-called the PCR reads with MiXCR, one entry per CDR3 protein. The table lists some 21,000 distinct CDR3 sequences, around two fifths of them singletons. The receptor was isolated from a male donor with esophageal squamous cell carcinoma. The specimen was normal esophageal tissue next to the tumor. The rearrangement joins TRBV23-1 to TRBJ2-5; TRBD1 might be the D (5 bases). The closer fit of TRBJ2-1 to the DNA end suggests the J call may be wrong. TRBV23-1 is annotated as an ORF whose role is uncertain. The CDR3: CASSQARAVDEQFF. CDR3 coding DNA: TGCGCCAGCAGTCAAGCCAGGGCCGTTGATGAGCAGTTCTTC.